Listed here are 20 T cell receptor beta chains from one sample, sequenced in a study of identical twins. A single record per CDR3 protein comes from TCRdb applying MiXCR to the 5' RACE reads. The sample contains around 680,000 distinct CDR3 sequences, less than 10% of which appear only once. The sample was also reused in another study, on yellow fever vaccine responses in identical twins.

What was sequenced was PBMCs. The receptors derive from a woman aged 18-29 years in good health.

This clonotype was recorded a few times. CDR3: CASSHFLDRSYEQYF. The CDR3 region has the DNA TGTGCCAGCAGTCACTTTTTGGACAGATCCTACGAGCAGTACTTC. The rearrangement links TRBV6-2 or TRBV6-3 to TRBJ2-7; possibly TRBD1 for D (6 bases). Trimming shortened V by 5 bases and J by 1 base, and 15 bases separated the two germline ends. Germline V gene sequence: CDR1 MNHEY, CDR2 SVGEGT. The CDR3 runs to 15 residues.

CDR3 in amino acids: CASRVQSSYEQYF. The CDR3 DNA reads as TGTGCCAGCAGAGTACAGTCCAGTTACGAGCAGTACTTC. This chain connects TRBV6-1 to TRBJ2-7; D unclear. The CDR3 spans 13 residues. Trimming took off 6 bases at V and 4 bases at J, with 13 bases between the two ends. Germline V lookup: CDR1 MNHNS, CDR2 SASEGT.

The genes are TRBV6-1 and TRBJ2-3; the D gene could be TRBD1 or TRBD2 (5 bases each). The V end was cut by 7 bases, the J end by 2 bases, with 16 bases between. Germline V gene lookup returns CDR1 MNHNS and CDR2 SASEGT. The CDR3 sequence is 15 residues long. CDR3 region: CASTKGESNTDTQYF. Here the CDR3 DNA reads TGTGCCAGCACCAAAGGGGAGTCTAACACAGATACGCAGTATTTT.

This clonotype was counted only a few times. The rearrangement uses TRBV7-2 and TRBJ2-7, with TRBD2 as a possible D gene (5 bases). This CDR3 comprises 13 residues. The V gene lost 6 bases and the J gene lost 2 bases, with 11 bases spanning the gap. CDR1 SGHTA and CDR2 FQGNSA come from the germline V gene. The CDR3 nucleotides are TGTGCCAGCAGAGGCGGGTACGCCTACGAGCAGTACTTC. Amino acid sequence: CASRGGYAYEQYF.

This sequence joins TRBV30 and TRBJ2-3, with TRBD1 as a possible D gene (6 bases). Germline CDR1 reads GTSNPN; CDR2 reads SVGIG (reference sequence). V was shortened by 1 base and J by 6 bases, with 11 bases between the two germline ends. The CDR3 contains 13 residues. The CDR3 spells CAWSDRAMDTQYF. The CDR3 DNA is TGTGCCTGGAGTGACAGGGCTATGGATACGCAGTATTTT.

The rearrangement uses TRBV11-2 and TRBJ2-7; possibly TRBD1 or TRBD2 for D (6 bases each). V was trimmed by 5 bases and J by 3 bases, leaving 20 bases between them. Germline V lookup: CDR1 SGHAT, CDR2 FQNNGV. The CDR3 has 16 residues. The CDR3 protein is CASSLRSSGAHYEQYF. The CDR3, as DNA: TGTGCCAGCAGCCTAAGATCGTCGGGGGCGCACTACGAGCAGTACTTC.

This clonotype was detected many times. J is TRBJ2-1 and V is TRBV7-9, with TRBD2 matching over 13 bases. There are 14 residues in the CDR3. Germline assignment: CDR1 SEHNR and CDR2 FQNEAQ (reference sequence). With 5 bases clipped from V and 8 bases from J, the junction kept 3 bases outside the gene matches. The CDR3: CASSGTSGDHEQFF. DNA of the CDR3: TGTGCCAGCAGCGGGACTAGCGGGGATCATGAGCAGTTCTTC.

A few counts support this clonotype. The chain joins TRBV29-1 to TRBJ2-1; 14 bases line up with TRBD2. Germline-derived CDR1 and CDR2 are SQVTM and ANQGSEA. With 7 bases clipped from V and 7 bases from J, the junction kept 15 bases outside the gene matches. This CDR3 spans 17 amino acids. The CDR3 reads CSGWTSGGSGSTNEQFF. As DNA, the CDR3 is TGCAGCGGATGGACTAGCGGGGGGTCAGGGTCCACTAATGAGCAGTTCTTC.

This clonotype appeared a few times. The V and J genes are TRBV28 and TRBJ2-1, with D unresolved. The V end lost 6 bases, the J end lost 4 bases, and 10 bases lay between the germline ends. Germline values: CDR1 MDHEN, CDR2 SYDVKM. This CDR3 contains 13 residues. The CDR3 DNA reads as TGTGCCAGCAGCCGGACCCGATACAATGAGCAGTTCTTC. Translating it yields CASSRTRYNEQFF.

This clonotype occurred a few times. The CDR3 DNA reads TGTGCCAGCAGTGCCGGCAGTCTCTCTCTGACCCAGCATTTT. Residues: CASSAGSLSLTQHF. The rearrangement uses TRBV6-1 and TRBJ1-5, with D unresolved. The V gene's germline CDR1 is MNHNS and CDR2 SASEGT. V gave up 4 bases and J gave up 11 bases, with 18 bases separating them. The CDR3 covers 14 residues.

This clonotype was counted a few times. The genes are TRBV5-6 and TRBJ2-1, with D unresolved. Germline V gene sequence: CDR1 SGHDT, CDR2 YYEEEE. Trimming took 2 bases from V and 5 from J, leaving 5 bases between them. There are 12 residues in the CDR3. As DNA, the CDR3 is TGTGCCAGCAGCTTTCCTAACAATGAGCAGTTCTTC. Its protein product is CASSFPNNEQFF.

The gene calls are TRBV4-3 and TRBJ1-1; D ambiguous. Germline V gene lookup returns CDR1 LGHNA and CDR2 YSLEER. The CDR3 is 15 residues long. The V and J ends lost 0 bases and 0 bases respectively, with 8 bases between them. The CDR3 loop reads CASSQDPIVNTEAFF. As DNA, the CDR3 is TGCGCCAGCAGCCAAGACCCAATCGTGAACACTGAAGCTTTCTTT.

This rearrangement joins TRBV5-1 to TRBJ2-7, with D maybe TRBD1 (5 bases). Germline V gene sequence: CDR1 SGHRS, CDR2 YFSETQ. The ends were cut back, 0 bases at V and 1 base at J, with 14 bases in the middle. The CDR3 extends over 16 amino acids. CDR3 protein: CASSLAREAPSYEQYF. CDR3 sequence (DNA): TGCGCCAGCAGCTTGGCCAGGGAAGCCCCTTCCTACGAGCAGTACTTC.

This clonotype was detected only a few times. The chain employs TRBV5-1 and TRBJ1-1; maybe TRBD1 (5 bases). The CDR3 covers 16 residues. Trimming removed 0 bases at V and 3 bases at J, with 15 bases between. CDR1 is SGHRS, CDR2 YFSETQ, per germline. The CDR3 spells CASSLGTRQGHTEAFF. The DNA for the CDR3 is TGCGCCAGCAGCTTGGGAACCCGGCAGGGTCACACTGAAGCTTTCTTT.

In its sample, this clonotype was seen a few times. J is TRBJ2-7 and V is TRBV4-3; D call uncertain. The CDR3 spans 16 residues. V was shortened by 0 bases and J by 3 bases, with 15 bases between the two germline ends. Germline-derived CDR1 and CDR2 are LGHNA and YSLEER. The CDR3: CASSQDYADINYEQYF. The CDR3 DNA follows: TGCGCCAGCAGCCAAGACTATGCGGATATAAACTACGAGCAGTACTTC.

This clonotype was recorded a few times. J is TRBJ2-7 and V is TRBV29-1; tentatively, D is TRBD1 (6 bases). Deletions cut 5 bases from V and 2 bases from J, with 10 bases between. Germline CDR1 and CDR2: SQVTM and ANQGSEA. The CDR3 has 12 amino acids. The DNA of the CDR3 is TGCAGCGTTCGAGGACAGACCTACGAGCAGTACTTC. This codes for CSVRGQTYEQYF.

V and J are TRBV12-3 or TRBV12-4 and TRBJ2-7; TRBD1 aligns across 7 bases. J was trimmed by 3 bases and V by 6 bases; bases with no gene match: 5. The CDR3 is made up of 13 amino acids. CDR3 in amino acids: CASRTTGNYEQYF. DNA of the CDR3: TGTGCCAGCAGAACGACAGGGAACTACGAGCAGTACTTC.

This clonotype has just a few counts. The CDR3 protein is CSAKGQGGAYEQYF. CDR3 coding DNA: TGCAGTGCCAAGGGACAGGGGGGTGCCTACGAGCAGTACTTC. The chain couples TRBV20-1 to TRBJ2-7; 11 bases match TRBD1. Per germline, CDR1 DFQATT and CDR2 SNEGSKA (reference sequence). The CDR3 covers 14 residues. Trimming cost V 6 bases and J 2 bases; bases outside gene matches: 6.

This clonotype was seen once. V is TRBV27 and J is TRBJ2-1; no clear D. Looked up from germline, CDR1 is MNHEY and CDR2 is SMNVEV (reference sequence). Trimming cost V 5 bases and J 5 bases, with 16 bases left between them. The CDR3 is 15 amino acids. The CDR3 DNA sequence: TGTGCCAGCAGTCTCCTAGACGCCTCGAACAATGAGCAGTTCTTC. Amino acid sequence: CASSLLDASNNEQFF.

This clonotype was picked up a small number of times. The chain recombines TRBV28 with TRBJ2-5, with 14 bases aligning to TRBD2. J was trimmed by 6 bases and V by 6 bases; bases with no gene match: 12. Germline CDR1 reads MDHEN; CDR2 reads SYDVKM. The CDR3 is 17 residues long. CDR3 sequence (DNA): TGTGCCAGCAGGGGACTAGCGGGAGTTAGTTTGAGGAAGACCCAGTACTTC. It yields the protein CASRGLAGVSLRKTQYF.